This is a list of T cell receptor beta chains from one sample in a study of blood T cell repertoires in COVID-19. Assay: immunoSEQ multiplex PCR; the TCRdb copy retains only in-frame clones and omits some. The sample holds fewer than 500,000 clones; 80% to 90% are singletons and the top ten take 0.95% to 1.2%. Sequencing was performed on PBMCs or T cells enriched from blood (not recorded which). The receptor source for this set is a man aged 30-40 years who had recovered from COVID-19. Both conserved end residues are part of each CDR3. D genes are given only for firm matches.

j_call cdr3_length v_call d_call cdr3_nt cdr3_aa
TRBJ1-2 14 TRBV3-1/TRBV3-2 . TGTGCCAGCAGCCAAGAGGGAGGCGACTATGGCTACACCTTC CASSQEGGDYGYTF
TRBJ2-7 14 TRBV12-5 TRBD2 TGTGCTAGTGGTAATAGCGGGAGGGGCTACGAGCAGTACTTC CASGNSGRGYEQYF
TRBJ2-5 14 TRBV3-1/TRBV3-2 . TGTGCCAGCAGCCAAGGAAGAGGTTCGGAGACCCAGTACTTC CASSQGRGSETQYF
TRBJ2-1 11 TRBV20-1 . TGCAGTGCTAGTGATAGAAATGAGCAGTTCTTC CSASDRNEQFF
TRBJ2-7 16 TRBV4-1 TRBD2 TGCGCCAGCAGCCATGGGGGGGTTGTTAGCTCCTACGAGCAGTACTTC CASSHGGVVSSYEQYF
TRBJ2-1 15 TRBV29-1 TRBD2 TGCAGCGTTGACGGGGAGCGGGAGTACTACAATGAGCAGTTCTTC CSVDGEREYYNEQFF
TRBJ1-2 16 TRBV30 . TGTGCCTGGAGGGGACTCGCGGCCGGGCGGGAGTATGGCTACACCTTC CAWRGLAAGREYGYTF
TRBJ2-7 13 TRBV28 . TGTGCCAGCAGGGGGGGGGCCCCATACGAGCAGTACTTC CASRGGAPYEQYF
TRBJ1-2 12 TRBV6-4 TRBD1 TGTGCCAGCAGCGGGACAGGGCAAGGCTACACCTTC CASSGTGQGYTF
TRBJ1-2 13 TRBV19 . TGTGCCAGTAGTCGACTCAGCACCTATGGCTACACCTTC CASSRLSTYGYTF
TRBJ1-1 13 TRBV5-6 . TGTGCCAGTCGGACAGCACCGAACACTGAAGCTTTCTTT CASRTAPNTEAFF
TRBJ1-1 14 TRBV18 . TGTGCCAGCTCACCCCAGGGGACAAACACTGAAGCTTTCTTT CASSPQGTNTEAFF
TRBJ2-3 14 TRBV28 TRBD2 TGTGCCAGCAGTATCGGGAGGGCAAGAGATACGCAGTATTTT CASSIGRARDTQYF
TRBJ2-1 14 TRBV9 TRBD2 TGTGCCAGCAGCGGGACTAGCGGGAGGGGTGAGCAGTTCTTC CASSGTSGRGEQFF
TRBJ2-4 17 TRBV4-1 TRBD2 TGCGCCAGCAGCCAAGTGGCGACTAGCGGGAAAGGAAACATTCAGTACTTC CASSQVATSGKGNIQYF
TRBJ2-3 14 TRBV27 TRBD1 TGTGCCACCAGGGGGCAGGGGTTTCTAGATACGCAGTATTTT CATRGQGFLDTQYF
TRBJ2-7 13 TRBV30 . TGTGCCTGGAGCAGGGGTCGAGGGTACGAGCAGTACTTC CAWSRGRGYEQYF